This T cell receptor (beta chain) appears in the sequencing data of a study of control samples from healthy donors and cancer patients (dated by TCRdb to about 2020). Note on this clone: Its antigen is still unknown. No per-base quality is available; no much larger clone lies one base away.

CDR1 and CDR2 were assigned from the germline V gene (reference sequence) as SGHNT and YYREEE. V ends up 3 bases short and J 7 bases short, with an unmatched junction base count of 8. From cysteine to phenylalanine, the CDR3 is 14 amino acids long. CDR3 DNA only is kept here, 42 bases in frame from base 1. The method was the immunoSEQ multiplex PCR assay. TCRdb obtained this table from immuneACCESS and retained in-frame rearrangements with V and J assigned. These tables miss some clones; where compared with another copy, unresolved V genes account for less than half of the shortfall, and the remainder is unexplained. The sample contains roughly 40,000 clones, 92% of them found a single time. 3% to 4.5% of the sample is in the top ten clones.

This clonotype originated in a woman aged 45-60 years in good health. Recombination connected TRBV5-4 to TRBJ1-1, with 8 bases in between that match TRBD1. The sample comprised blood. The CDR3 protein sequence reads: CASSYLRGPNEAFF. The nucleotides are TGTGCCAGCAGCTACCTCAGGGGGCCTAATGAAGCTTTCTTT.